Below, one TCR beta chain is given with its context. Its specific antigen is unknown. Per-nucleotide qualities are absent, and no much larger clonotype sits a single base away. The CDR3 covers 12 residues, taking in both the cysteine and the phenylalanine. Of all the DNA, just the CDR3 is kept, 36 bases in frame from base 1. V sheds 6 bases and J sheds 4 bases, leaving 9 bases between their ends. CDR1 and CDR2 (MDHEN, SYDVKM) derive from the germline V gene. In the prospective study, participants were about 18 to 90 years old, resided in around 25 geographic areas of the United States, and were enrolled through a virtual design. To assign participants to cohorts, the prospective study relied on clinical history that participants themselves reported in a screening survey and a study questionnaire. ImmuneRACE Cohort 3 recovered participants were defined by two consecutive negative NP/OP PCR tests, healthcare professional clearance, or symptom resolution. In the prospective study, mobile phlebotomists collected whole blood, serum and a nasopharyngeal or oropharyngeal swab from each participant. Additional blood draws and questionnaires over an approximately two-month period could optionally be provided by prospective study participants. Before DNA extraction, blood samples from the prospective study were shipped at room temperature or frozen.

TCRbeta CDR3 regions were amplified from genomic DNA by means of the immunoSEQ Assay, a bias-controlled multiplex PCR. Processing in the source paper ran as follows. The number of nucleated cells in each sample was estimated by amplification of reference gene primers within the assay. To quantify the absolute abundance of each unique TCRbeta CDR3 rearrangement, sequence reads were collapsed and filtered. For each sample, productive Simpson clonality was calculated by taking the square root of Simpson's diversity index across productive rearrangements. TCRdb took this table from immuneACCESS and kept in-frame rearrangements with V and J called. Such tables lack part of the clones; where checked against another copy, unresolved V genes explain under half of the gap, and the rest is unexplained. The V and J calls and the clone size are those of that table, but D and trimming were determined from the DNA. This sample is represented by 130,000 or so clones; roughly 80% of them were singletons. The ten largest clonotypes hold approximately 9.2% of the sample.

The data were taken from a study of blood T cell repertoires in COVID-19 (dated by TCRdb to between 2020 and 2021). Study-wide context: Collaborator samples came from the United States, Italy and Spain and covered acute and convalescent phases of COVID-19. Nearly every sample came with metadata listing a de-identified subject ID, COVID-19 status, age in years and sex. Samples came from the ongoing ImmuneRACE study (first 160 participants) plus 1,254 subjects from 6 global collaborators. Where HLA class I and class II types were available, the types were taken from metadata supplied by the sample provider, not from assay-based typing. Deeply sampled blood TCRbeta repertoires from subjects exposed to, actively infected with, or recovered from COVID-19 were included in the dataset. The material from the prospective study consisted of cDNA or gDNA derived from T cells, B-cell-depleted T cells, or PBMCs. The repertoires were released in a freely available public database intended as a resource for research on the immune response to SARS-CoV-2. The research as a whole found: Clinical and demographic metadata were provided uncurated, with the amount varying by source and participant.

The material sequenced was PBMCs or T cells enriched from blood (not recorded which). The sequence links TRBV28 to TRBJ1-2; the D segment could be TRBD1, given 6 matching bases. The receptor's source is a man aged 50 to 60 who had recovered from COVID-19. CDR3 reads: CASRTDSYGYTF. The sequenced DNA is TGTGCCAGCAGGACGGACAGCTATGGCTACACCTTC.